The 18 T cell receptor beta chains below were found in one sample sequenced in a study of T cells in Graves' hyperthyroidism and ophthalmopathy. TCR beta CDR3 sequences were amplified from RNA transcripts. A set of HTBI primers served as the primers for a first-round RT-PCR of the TCR CDR3. TCRdb itself ran the multiplex PCR reads through MiXCR, one entry per CDR3 protein. This sample has about 480,000 distinct CDR3 sequences, with roughly an eighth found just once. Sample: blood. The receptors stem from a woman younger than 30 with Graves' hyperthyroidism.

This clonotype showed up many times. The chain carries TRBV3-1 and TRBJ2-7; TRBD2 matches 9 bases. The CDR3 has 14 amino acids. Germline V gene lookup returns CDR1 LGHDT and CDR2 YNNKEL (reference sequence). V shed 7 bases and J 4 bases; nucleotides not matched to a gene: 8. DNA of the CDR3: TGTGCCAGCACCCCCACTAGCGGGCAATACGAGCAGTACTTC. It codes for CASTPTSGQYEQYF.

At least ten counts were recorded for this clonotype. The chain recombines TRBV6-1 with TRBJ1-1; TRBD1 agrees at 9 bases. J was trimmed by 6 bases and V by 7 bases; bases with no gene match: 12. CDR1 and CDR2 (germline): MNHNS, SASEGT. This CDR3 spans 15 amino acids. The DNA of the CDR3 is TGTGCCAGCAAGGACAGGGGCCTTAAAAAGGCTGAAGCTTTCTTT. It encodes CASKDRGLKKAEAFF.

As regards this clonotype: A much larger clone is a single base away; this may be a read error. The chain employs TRBV7-2 and TRBJ2-1, with D perhaps TRBD1 or TRBD2 (5 bases each). Per the germline V gene, CDR1 is SGHTA and CDR2 is FQGNSA. Trimming removed 3 bases from V and 4 bases from J, with 16 bases in between. The CDR3 spans 16 residues. This CDR3 is CASSFLNGTLYNEQFF. In nucleotides, the CDR3 is TGTGCCAGCAGCTTCCTGAATGGGACGCTGTACAATGAGCAGTTCTTC.

This chain uses TRBV27 with TRBJ2-7; a possible D gene is TRBD1 (6 bases). V was cut by 6 bases and J by 4 bases, with 13 bases left in between. Germline lookup yields CDR1 MNHEY and CDR2 SMNVEV (reference sequence). This CDR3 has 13 residues. The CDR3 DNA follows: TGTGCCAGCAGCCCTACAGGGCCATACGAGCAGTACTTC. It encodes CASSPTGPYEQYF.

This clonotype was detected many times. The chain links TRBV12-3 or TRBV12-4 to TRBJ1-1; the D gene is possibly TRBD1 (6 bases). The CDR3 covers 14 residues. Trimming took off 6 bases at V and 5 bases at J, with 16 bases between the two ends. The CDR3 coding sequence is TGTGCCAGCAGATACAGGGAGTTAGTGACTGAAGCTTTCTTT. The encoded protein is CASRYRELVTEAFF.

Note on this clonotype: A junction end diverges from the germline sequence, so it may reflect a read error. The V call is TRBV4-1, the J call TRBJ1-5; TRBD1 matches at 8 bases. The CDR3 is made up of 15 amino acids. Germline V gene sequence: CDR1 MGHRA, CDR2 YSYEKL. The CDR3 region has the DNA TGCGCCAGCAGCCAATCGGACAGGGTGAATCGGCCCCAGCATTTT. Encoded protein: CASSQSDRVNRPQHF.

In this sample, this clonotype turned up a few times. At one of its ends the junction is not consistent with the germline gene, which may arise from a read error. This chain uses TRBV29-1 with TRBJ2-5; the D call may be TRBD1 or TRBD2 (5 bases each). CDR3 length: 14 amino acids. The V gene's germline CDR1 is SQVTM and CDR2 ANQGSEA. CDR3 sequence reads: CSVEEGWAEETQYF. The CDR3 DNA reads TGCAGCGTAGAAGAGGGGTGGGCGGAAGAGACCCAGTACTTC.

This clonotype was observed a handful of times. The chain uses TRBV9 and TRBJ2-1, with 10 bases identical to TRBD2. Looked up from germline, CDR1 is SGDLS and CDR2 is YYNGEE. This CDR3 is 18 amino acids long. V was pared by 3 bases and J by 1 base, with 10 bases of the junction left unmatched. CDR3 in amino acids: CASSAPKAGGGSYNEQFF. The CDR3 DNA follows: TGTGCCAGCAGCGCTCCTAAAGCGGGAGGGGGGTCCTACAATGAGCAGTTCTTC.

Regarding this clonotype: A read error may explain this, as a much larger clone is one base away. The gene calls are TRBV15 and TRBJ1-2; D is possibly TRBD1 (5 bases). The CDR3 has 13 amino acids. Deletions cut 11 bases from V and 7 bases from J, with 20 bases between. CDR1 and CDR2 (germline): LNHNV, YYDKDF (reference sequence). The CDR3 loop is CAAGSSQEVGYTF. The DNA of the CDR3 is TGTGCCGCCGGGAGCTCACAGGAGGTTGGCTACACCTTC.

This clonotype was seen ten or more times. The genes are TRBV19 and TRBJ2-6, with D perhaps matching TRBD2 (5 bases). Trimming took off 4 bases at V and 3 bases at J, with 19 bases between the two ends. The CDR3 is made up of 18 amino acids. Germline values: CDR1 LNHDA, CDR2 SQIVND (reference sequence). The CDR3 DNA sequence: TGTGCCAGTAGTACCATGGGAGAGGCCCTAGGTGGGGCCAACGTCCTGACTTTC. Translated, it gives CASSTMGEALGGANVLTF.

V is TRBV29-1 and J is TRBJ2-1; D gene uncertain. The CDR3 length is 12 residues. Germline assignment: CDR1 SQVTM and CDR2 ANQGSEA. Trimming removed 4 bases at V and 10 bases at J, with 14 bases between. DNA of the CDR3: TGCAGCGTTGGCAGGAGTGGTGGCGAGCAGTTCTTC. This sequence encodes CSVGRSGGEQFF.

This clonotype was counted many times. The chain couples TRBV27 to TRBJ1-1, with D unresolved. Trimming stripped 2 bases from V and 4 bases from J, with 8 bases between. CDR3 size: 13 residues. CDR1 and CDR2 (germline): MNHEY, SMNVEV (reference sequence). The CDR3, as DNA: TGTGCCAGCAGTTTAAGGGAACGCACTGAAGCTTTCTTT. Translated, it gives CASSLRERTEAFF.

This clonotype was recorded at least ten times. CDR3 coding DNA: TGTGCCAGCAATGGGGCACCCCGGGGTGAAGCTTTCTTT. Its translation: CASNGAPRGEAFF. The chain employs TRBV6-2 or TRBV6-3 and TRBJ1-1; D perhaps matches TRBD1 (5 bases). Trimming pared 7 bases from V and 7 bases from J, leaving 16 bases between. The CDR3 totals 13 residues. Germline CDR1 MNHEY, CDR2 SVGEGT.

The chain has TRBV25-1 and TRBJ2-7, with D perhaps TRBD1 (6 bases). The CDR3 runs to 13 residues. V lost 6 bases and J 1 base, leaving 10 bases between the germline ends. Germline V gives CDR1 MGHDK, CDR2 SYGVNS. CDR3 loop: CASRSGTSYEQYF. The DNA for the CDR3 is TGTGCCAGCAGATCCGGGACATCCTACGAGCAGTACTTC.

The gene calls are TRBV19 and TRBJ2-6; 10 bases are a match to TRBD1. The CDR3 is 18 amino acids. Germline CDR1 and CDR2: LNHDA and SQIVND (reference sequence). The V and J ends lost 7 bases and 0 bases, in that order; junction bases with no gene match: 9. The CDR3 DNA reads TGTGCCAGTACCCTGTTTCGGACAGGGGGCTCTGGGGCCAACGTCCTGACTTTC. Encoded protein: CASTLFRTGGSGANVLTF.

The chain's CDR3 is CAPGNVKPYGYTF. The DNA for the CDR3 is TGTGCACCAGGGAACGTTAAACCGTATGGCTACACCTTC. This chain links TRBV6-2 or TRBV6-3 with TRBJ1-2, with D possibly TRBD1 on 5 matching bases. Germline CDR1 and CDR2: MNHEY and SVGEGT. The CDR3 has 13 residues.

This clonotype has at least ten counts. V gene TRBV2 combines with J gene TRBJ1-2; 7 positions agree with TRBD1. Per germline, CDR1 SNHLY and CDR2 FYNNEI. The V segment lost 7 bases and the J segment 5 bases; nucleotides outside the gene matches: 10. The CDR3 is made up of 14 amino acids. CDR3 in DNA: TGTGCCAGCATACTTGGACAGGACCATTATGGCTACACCTTC. Encoded protein: CASILGQDHYGYTF.

This clonotype was seen at least ten times. The gene calls are TRBV11-2 and TRBJ2-1; 7 bases match TRBD2. The trim removed 5 bases at V and 8 bases at J, leaving 9 bases unmatched. The CDR3 is made up of 14 amino acids. Germline V CDR1 and CDR2: SGHAT, FQNNGV. The CDR3 spells CASSHGGSSYEQFF. The CDR3 bases are TGTGCCAGCAGCCACGGCGGGAGTAGTTATGAGCAGTTCTTC.